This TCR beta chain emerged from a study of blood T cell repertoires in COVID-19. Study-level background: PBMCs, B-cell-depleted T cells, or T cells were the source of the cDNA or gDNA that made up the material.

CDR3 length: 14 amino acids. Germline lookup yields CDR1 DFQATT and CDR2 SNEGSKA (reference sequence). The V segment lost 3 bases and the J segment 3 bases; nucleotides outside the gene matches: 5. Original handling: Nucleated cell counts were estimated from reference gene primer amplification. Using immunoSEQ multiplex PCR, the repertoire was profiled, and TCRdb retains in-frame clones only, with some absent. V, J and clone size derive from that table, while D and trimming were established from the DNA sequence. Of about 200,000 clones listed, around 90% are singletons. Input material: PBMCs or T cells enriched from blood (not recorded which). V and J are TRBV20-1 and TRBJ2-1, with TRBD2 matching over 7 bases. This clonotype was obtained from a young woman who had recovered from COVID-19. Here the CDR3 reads CSASYRGDYNEQFF. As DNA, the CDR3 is TGCAGTGCTAGTTACCGGGGGGACTACAATGAGCAGTTCTTC.